Listed here are 16 T cell receptor beta chains from one sample, sequenced in a study of cytomegalovirus exposure and HLA in healthy donors. PCR involved 60 Vbeta and 13 Jbeta primers. TCRdb's copy holds only in-frame clones and misses some; the assay was immunoSEQ multiplex PCR. The table lists over 150,000 clones, about 80% of them singletons. The sample consisted of PBMCs. The receptor set was obtained from a woman aged 25 to 39 in good health and CMV-seronegative.

This chain connects TRBV13 to TRBJ2-5; D remains ambiguous. The CDR3 loop spans 12 amino acids. The V gene lost 4 bases and the J gene lost 5 bases, with 8 bases spanning the gap. The V gene's germline CDR1 is PRHDT and CDR2 FYEKMQ (reference sequence). CDR3 sequence reads: CASSWFRETQYF. CDR3 DNA: TGTGCCAGCAGCTGGTTTCGGGAGACCCAGTACTTC.

The chain recombines TRBV11-2 with TRBJ2-1; 10 bases are a match to TRBD2. From germline, CDR1 is SGHAT and CDR2 FQNNGV. The CDR3 spans 15 residues. The V segment lost 5 bases and the J segment 9 bases; nucleotides outside the gene matches: 10. The CDR3 protein is CASSPISGGSFEQFF. The CDR3 DNA follows: TGTGCCAGCAGCCCAATTAGCGGGGGGTCTTTTGAGCAGTTCTTC.

The chain joins TRBV27 to TRBJ2-7, with 10 bases identical to TRBD1. J lost 6 bases, V lost 2 bases, and 7 bases had no gene match. CDR3 length equals 15 residues. Germline assignment: CDR1 MNHEY and CDR2 SMNVEV (reference sequence). The DNA of the CDR3 is TGTGCCAGCAGTTTAATGGGACAGGGGCTCCTCGAGCAGTACTTC. Its protein product is CASSLMGQGLLEQYF.

For this clone: The same CDR3 also results from other DNA sequences found in this sample. The rearrangement joins TRBV19 to TRBJ1-5; D perhaps matches TRBD1 (6 bases). The V and J ends lost 2 bases and 6 bases respectively, with 14 bases between them. This CDR3 comprises 15 residues. Germline V gene data show CDR1 as LNHDA and CDR2 as SQIVND (reference sequence). CDR3 amino acids: CASSITGGGRQPQHF. In DNA form, the CDR3 reads TGTGCCAGTAGTATAACGGGGGGCGGACGTCAGCCCCAGCATTTT.

The chain couples TRBV11-2 to TRBJ2-3; 10 nucleotides align to TRBD1. This CDR3 comprises 13 residues. Germline V lookup: CDR1 SGHAT, CDR2 FQNNGV. J was trimmed by 11 bases and V by 5 bases; bases with no gene match: 7. CDR3: CASSGNRDRGQYF. The CDR3, as DNA: TGTGCCAGCAGCGGAAACCGGGACAGGGGGCAGTATTTT.

The gene calls are TRBV2 and TRBJ2-3; 8 bases line up with TRBD2. The V segment lost 3 bases and the J segment 0 bases; nucleotides outside the gene matches: 11. Germline assignment: CDR1 SNHLY and CDR2 FYNNEI. CDR3 length: 18 residues. CDR3 amino acids: CASSEGAGGPTSTDTQYF. Written as DNA, the CDR3 is TGTGCCAGCAGTGAGGGCGCGGGGGGCCCGACTAGCACAGATACGCAGTATTTT.

This clone occurred once. The chain has TRBV7-9 and TRBJ2-1, with TRBD2 as a possible D gene (5 bases). V was pared by 0 bases and J by 2 bases, with 11 bases between. The CDR3 contains 16 residues. CDR1 and CDR2 (germline): SEHNR, FQNEAQ (reference sequence). CDR3 in amino acids: CASSLALGSTYNEQFF. As DNA, the CDR3 is TGTGCCAGCAGCTTAGCCCTAGGGAGTACCTACAATGAGCAGTTCTTC.

This chain connects TRBV12-5 to TRBJ2-7; no reliable D call. The CDR3 length is 14 residues. With 0 bases removed from V and 6 bases from J, the gap between germline ends came to 12 bases. The germline CDR1 and CDR2 sequences are LGHNT and FRNRAP. This chain's CDR3 is CASGLVPAVAEQYF. CDR3 coding DNA: TGTGCTAGTGGTTTGGTACCTGCGGTGGCCGAGCAGTACTTC.

The V gene is TRBV7-2, the J gene TRBJ1-5, with D unresolved. CDR3 length: 13 amino acids. Per germline, CDR1 SGHTA and CDR2 FQGNSA. Trimming took 1 base from V and 2 from J, leaving 3 bases between them. CDR3 DNA: TGTGCCAGCAGCTTAGGGCGCAATCAGCCCCAGCATTTT. Its translation is CASSLGRNQPQHF.

J is TRBJ2-5 and V is TRBV28; D is undetermined. V lost 1 base and J lost 4, with 7 bases in between. Germline V gene lookup returns CDR1 MDHEN and CDR2 SYDVKM. The CDR3 totals 13 residues. CDR3: CASSLLASETQYF. CDR3 DNA sequence: TGTGCCAGCAGTTTATTGGCATCAGAGACCCAGTACTTC.

The chain carries TRBV6-5 and TRBJ2-5; 9 bases are shared with TRBD1. Trimming took 6 bases from V and 1 from J; bases not matched to a gene: 6. Germline assignment: CDR1 MNHEY and CDR2 SVGAGI. CDR3 length: 15 amino acids. CDR3 residues: CASRGTGTLQETQYF. As DNA, the CDR3 is TGTGCCAGCAGGGGGACAGGGACCCTCCAAGAGACCCAGTACTTC.

The chain links TRBV18 to TRBJ2-5; D is unresolved. The CDR3 extends over 11 amino acids. The germline V and J ends were trimmed by 3 bases and 5 bases, with 4 bases remaining between them. Germline CDR1 KGHSH, CDR2 LQKENI. CDR3 protein: CASSPEETQYF. The CDR3 DNA reads TGTGCCAGCTCACCCGAGGAGACCCAGTACTTC.

The rearrangement links TRBV7-9 to TRBJ2-7; a weak D match, TRBD1 (6 bases). The CDR3 sequence is 18 residues long. The V and J ends lost 1 base and 2 bases respectively, with 21 bases between them. Germline CDR1 is SEHNR and CDR2 is FQNEAQ (reference sequence). The CDR3 bases are TGTGCCAGCAGCTTAGTCCGCGTCGGCAGGGGTCTCCCCTACGAGCAGTACTTC. Protein product: CASSLVRVGRGLPYEQYF.

The rearrangement uses TRBV19 and TRBJ2-7; 8 bases are a match to TRBD2. This CDR3 is built from 15 residues. Trimming removed 3 bases from V and 4 bases from J; junction bases left unmatched: 8. CDR1 is LNHDA, CDR2 SQIVND, per germline (reference sequence). The CDR3 sequence is CASSMGAGAGYEQYF. The DNA of the CDR3 is TGTGCCAGTAGTATGGGAGCGGGAGCGGGTTACGAGCAGTACTTC.

The gene calls are TRBV7-9 and TRBJ2-3; D may be TRBD1 (5 bases). Germline loops: CDR1 SEHNR, CDR2 FQNEAQ (reference sequence). The CDR3 runs 13 residues. V lost 5 bases, J lost 1 base, and 7 bases lay in between. The CDR3 DNA reads as TGTGCCAGCAGCGCGACAGGCACAGATACGCAGTATTTT. Amino acid sequence: CASSATGTDTQYF.

V is TRBV23-1 and J is TRBJ1-1; 7 nucleotides agree with TRBD1. TRBV23-1 is an open reading frame whose function is uncertain. The CDR3 has 13 residues. The ends lost 6 bases at V and 4 bases at J; junction bases unmatched: 5. CDR3 residues: CASRTGQVTEAFF. CDR3 bases: TGCGCCAGCAGGACAGGGCAGGTCACTGAAGCTTTCTTT.